The rows below give T cell receptor beta chains drawn from one sample of a study of cytomegalovirus exposure and HLA in healthy donors. Measured with immunoSEQ multiplex PCR; TCRdb has only the in-frame clones, and not every one. The profile covers over 200,000 clones, with approximately 79% appearing a single time and about 1.7% taken by the ten largest. The sample was PBMCs. Receptors originate from a male donor in good health and CMV-seronegative. CDR3s include the opening cysteine and the closing phenylalanine or tryptophan. A D gene is named only where the DNA matches it firmly. A row's size may be missing; if present it is once, few, many or a size class.

size,V,J,D,DNA,CDR3
-,TRBV6-5,TRBJ1-5,-,TGTGCCAGCAGGGCCGGACATAGAGGTCAGCCCCAGCATTTT,CASRAGHRGQPQHF
few,TRBV5-8,TRBJ1-2,TRBD1,TGTGCCAGCAGCCTTCAAGGGACAGGGGGCAATGGCTACACCTTC,CASSLQGTGGNGYTF
-,TRBV5-1,TRBJ2-3,-,TGCGCCAGCAACTCCCCGGAGGGCACAGATACGCAGTATTTT,CASNSPEGTDTQYF
-,TRBV2,TRBJ2-2,-,TGTGCCAGCAGTTCGCAATCTACTACAGGGTTCGGGGAGCTGTTTTTT,CASSSQSTTGFGELFF
once,TRBV15,TRBJ2-5,TRBD2,TGTGCCACCAGCAGAGATGCGGGAGGGCCAGAGACCCAGTACTTC,CATSRDAGGPETQYF
few,TRBV5-5,TRBJ1-4,TRBD1,TGTGCCAGTGGGGGTCGGACAGGCGCAACTAATGAAAAACTGTTTTTT,CASGGRTGATNEKLFF
-,TRBV29-1,TRBJ2-6,TRBD1,TGCAGCGTTGAACAGGGGGCTGGGGCCAACGTCCTGACTTTC,CSVEQGAGANVLTF
-,TRBV4-3,TRBJ2-7,TRBD2,TGCGCCAGCAGCCAAGATCTAGCGGCCCGCTCCTACGAGCAGTACTTC,CASSQDLAARSYEQYF
-,TRBV6-1,TRBJ2-2,-,TGTGCCAGCAGCACCGATGAGACCGGGGAGCTGTTTTTT,CASSTDETGELFF
-,TRBV5-1,TRBJ2-2,-,TGCGCCAGCAGGGAGGTCGGATCGAACACCGGGGAGCTGTTTTTT,CASREVGSNTGELFF
few,TRBV19,TRBJ1-4,-,TGTGCCAGTAGTATAACAGTTAATGAAAAACTGTTTTTT,CASSITVNEKLFF
few,TRBV7-8,TRBJ2-3,TRBD1,TGTGCCAGCAGCTTACCGGGACAGGGGTCAGATACGCAGTATTTT,CASSLPGQGSDTQYF
-,TRBV14,TRBJ1-6,-,TGTGCCAGCAGCCGAGAGATCGGGAATTCACCCCTCCACTTT,CASSREIGNSPLHF
-,TRBV13,TRBJ2-5,TRBD1,TGTGCCAGCAGCTTGTCAGGGGGAGAGACCCAGTACTTC,CASSLSGGETQYF
-,TRBV5-1,TRBJ2-1,-,TGCGCCAGCAGCTTGAGAAAAGGGCCGGGAAATGAGCAGTTCTTC,CASSLRKGPGNEQFF
-,TRBV4-1,TRBJ1-2,-,TGCGCCAGCAGCCCTCGGACAGAAGCTAACTATGGCTACACCTTC,CASSPRTEANYGYTF
-,TRBV5-1,TRBJ2-1,-,TGCGCCAGCAGCCCCTTGCGGGCCCATGAGCAGTTCTTC,CASSPLRAHEQFF
-,TRBV30,TRBJ1-1,-,TGTGCCCATAATAAGGGAGTCAACACTGAAGCTTTCTTT,CAHNKGVNTEAFF
-,TRBV19,TRBJ1-6,-,TGTGCCAGTAGTATAAGGGGTGAGGATTCACCCCTCCACTTT,CASSIRGEDSPLHF
-,TRBV5-1,TRBJ1-5,-,TGCGCCAGCAGCTTCGAGGGGGGGAATCAGCCCCAGCATTTT,CASSFEGGNQPQHF
-,TRBV7-3,TRBJ2-4,-,TGTGCCAGCAGCTTGAGACCGTTAAGGGGCATTCAGTACTTC,CASSLRPLRGIQYF
-,TRBV27,TRBJ2-4,TRBD2,TGTGCCAGCAGGGATCGACTAGCGGGAGCCAAAAACATTCAGTACTTC,CASRDRLAGAKNIQYF
-,TRBV5-1,TRBJ2-5,TRBD2,TGCGCCAGCAGCTGGCCAGCGGGAGTCGACGAGACCCAGTACTTC,CASSWPAGVDETQYF
-,TRBV28,TRBJ2-1,TRBD2,TGTGCCAGCAGTTGGGGGACTAATAATGAGCAGTTCTTC,CASSWGTNNEQFF
-,TRBV5-1,TRBJ2-1,-,TGCGCCAGCACCTTCAGTCGGGCCCCGGGAGAGCAGTTCTTC,CASTFSRAPGEQFF
-,TRBV7-8,TRBJ1-1,TRBD1,TGTGCCAGCAGCCTTACAGGGGGCGGGGCTTTCTTT,CASSLTGGGAFF
-,TRBV5-1,TRBJ1-6,-,TGCGCCAGCAGCTTGGCCCGGTATAATTCACCCCTCCACTTT,CASSLARYNSPLHF
-,TRBV9,TRBJ1-1,TRBD1,TGTGCCAGCAGCGTAGTAGTAGACAGGGGGCAAATGAACACTGAAGCTTTCTTT,CASSVVVDRGQMNTEAFF
-,TRBV7-2,TRBJ2-3,-,TGTGCCAGCACCCCGGAGCCCACAGATACGCAGTATTTT,CASTPEPTDTQYF
-,TRBV29-1,TRBJ2-7,-,TGCAGCGTGATAAAAGGTAGGGGCTACGAGCAGTACTTC,CSVIKGRGYEQYF
-,TRBV5-6,TRBJ2-3,-,TGTGCCAGCAGCTTGCGGACACGGGTCCCACTTAGCACAGATACGCAGTATTTT,CASSLRTRVPLSTDTQYF
-,TRBV7-9,TRBJ1-1,-,TGTGCCAGCAACTTGGGCGGGTGGGATACTGAAGCTTTCTTT,CASNLGGWDTEAFF
-,TRBV18,TRBJ1-1,TRBD1,TGTGCCAGCTCCCGGGACCGCCAGGGGGTTGAAGCTTTCTTT,CASSRDRQGVEAFF
-,TRBV6-6,TRBJ1-5,-,TGTGCCAGCACCCCGGGTGTGAGCAATCAGCCCCAGCATTTT,CASTPGVSNQPQHF
-,TRBV19,TRBJ2-7,TRBD1,TGTGCCAGTAGTCCCCGGGACAGGGCATCCTACGAGCAGTACTTC,CASSPRDRASYEQYF
-,TRBV5-5,TRBJ2-7,TRBD1,TGTGCCAGCAGCAAAACCGGGACAGGGGGCGAGCAGTACTTC,CASSKTGTGGEQYF
few,TRBV28,TRBJ2-5,TRBD2,TGTGCCAGCAGAACCGAAGGACTAGCAGCGTACCAAGAGACCCAGTACTTC,CASRTEGLAAYQETQYF
-,TRBV28,TRBJ1-1,TRBD1,TGTGCCAGCAGTATGACGACAGGGGGCAGGACTGAAGCTTTCTTT,CASSMTTGGRTEAFF
-,TRBV7-3,TRBJ2-2,-,TGTGCCAGCAGCTTAATCGGGCAGGGGCCCGATACCGGGGAGCTGTTTTTT,CASSLIGQGPDTGELFF
few,TRBV9,TRBJ2-3,TRBD2,TGTGCCAGCAGCGCGGCGACTAGCGGGGGGGCAAGAGATACGCAGTATTTT,CASSAATSGGARDTQYF
-,TRBV4-1,TRBJ1-2,-,TGCGCCAGCAGCCACCCGACAGGAAACTATGGCTACACCTTC,CASSHPTGNYGYTF
-,TRBV13,TRBJ2-2,-,TGTGCCAGCAGCCCGCGGAACACCGGGGAGCTGTTTTTT,CASSPRNTGELFF
-,TRBV27,TRBJ2-5,TRBD1,TGTGCCAGCAGTCGCATTCCCGGACAGGTCGTACAAGAGACCCAGTACTTC,CASSRIPGQVVQETQYF
few,TRBV5-4,TRBJ1-1,-,TGTGCCAGCACCGGGGGGGTTGAAGCTTTCTTT,CASTGGVEAFF